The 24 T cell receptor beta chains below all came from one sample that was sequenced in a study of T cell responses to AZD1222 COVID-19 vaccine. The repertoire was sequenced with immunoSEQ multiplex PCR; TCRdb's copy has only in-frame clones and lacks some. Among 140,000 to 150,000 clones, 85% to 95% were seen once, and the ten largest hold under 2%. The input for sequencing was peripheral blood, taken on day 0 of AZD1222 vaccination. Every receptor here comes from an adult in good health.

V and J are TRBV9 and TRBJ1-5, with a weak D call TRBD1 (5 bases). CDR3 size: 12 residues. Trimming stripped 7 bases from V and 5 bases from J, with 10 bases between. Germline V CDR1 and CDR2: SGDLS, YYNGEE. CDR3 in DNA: TGTGCCAGCGGCTGGGGCGATCAGCCCCAGCATTTT. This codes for CASGWGDQPQHF.

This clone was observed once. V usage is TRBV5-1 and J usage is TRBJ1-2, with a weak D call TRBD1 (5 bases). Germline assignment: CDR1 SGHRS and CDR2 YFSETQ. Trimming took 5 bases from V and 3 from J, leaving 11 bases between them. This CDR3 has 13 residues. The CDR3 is CASRSSTDYGYTF. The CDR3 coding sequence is TGCGCCAGCAGAAGCTCGACAGACTATGGCTACACCTTC.

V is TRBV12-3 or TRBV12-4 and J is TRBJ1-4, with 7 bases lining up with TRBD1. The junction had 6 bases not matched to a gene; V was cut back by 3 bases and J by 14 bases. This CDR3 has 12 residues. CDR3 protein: CASSLNRGSLFF. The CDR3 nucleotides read TGTGCCAGCAGTTTGAACAGGGGAAGCCTGTTTTTT.

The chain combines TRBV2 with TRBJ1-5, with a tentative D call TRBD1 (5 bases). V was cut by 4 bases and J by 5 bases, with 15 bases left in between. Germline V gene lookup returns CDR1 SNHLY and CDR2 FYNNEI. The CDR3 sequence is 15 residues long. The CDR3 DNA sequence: TGTGCCAGCAGTGGGCAGGGCGGAAAGTATCAGCCCCAGCATTTT. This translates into CASSGQGGKYQPQHF.

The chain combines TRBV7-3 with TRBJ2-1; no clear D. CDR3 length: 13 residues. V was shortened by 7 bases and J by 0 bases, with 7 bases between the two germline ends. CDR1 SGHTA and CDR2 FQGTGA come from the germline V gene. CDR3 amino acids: CASTPRSYNEQFF. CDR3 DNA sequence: TGTGCCAGCACCCCCCGCTCCTACAATGAGCAGTTCTTC.

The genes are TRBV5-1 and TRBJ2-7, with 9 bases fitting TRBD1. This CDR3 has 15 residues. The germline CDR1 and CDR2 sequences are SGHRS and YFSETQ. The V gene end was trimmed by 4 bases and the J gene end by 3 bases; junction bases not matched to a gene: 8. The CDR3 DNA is TGCGCCAGCAGCCCTCCCGGGACAGGGTTCTACGAGCAGTACTTC. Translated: CASSPPGTGFYEQYF.

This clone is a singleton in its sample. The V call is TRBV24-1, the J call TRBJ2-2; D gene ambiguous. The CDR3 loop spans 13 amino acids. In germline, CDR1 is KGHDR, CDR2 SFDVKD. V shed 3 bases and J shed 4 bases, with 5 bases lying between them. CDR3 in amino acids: CATSDALTGELFF. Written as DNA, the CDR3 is TGTGCCACCAGTGATGCCCTCACCGGGGAGCTGTTTTTT.

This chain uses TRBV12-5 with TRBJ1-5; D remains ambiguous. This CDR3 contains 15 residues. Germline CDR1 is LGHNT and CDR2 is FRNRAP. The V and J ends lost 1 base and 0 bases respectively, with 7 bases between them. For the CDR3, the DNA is TGTGCTAGTGGTTTGGGTCAGTATAGCAATCAGCCCCAGCATTTT. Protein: CASGLGQYSNQPQHF.

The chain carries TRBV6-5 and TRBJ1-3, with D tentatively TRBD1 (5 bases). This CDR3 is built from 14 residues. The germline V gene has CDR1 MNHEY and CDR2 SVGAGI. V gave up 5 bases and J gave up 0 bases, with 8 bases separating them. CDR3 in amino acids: CASSRTTSGNTIYF. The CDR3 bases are TGTGCCAGCAGTCGGACAACCTCTGGAAACACCATATATTTT.

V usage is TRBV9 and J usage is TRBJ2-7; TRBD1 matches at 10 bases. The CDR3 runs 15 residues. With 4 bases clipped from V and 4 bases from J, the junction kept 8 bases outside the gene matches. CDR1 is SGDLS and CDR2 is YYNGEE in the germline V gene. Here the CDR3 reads CASSSQTGGPYEQYF. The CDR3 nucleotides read TGTGCCAGCAGCTCCCAGACAGGGGGCCCATACGAGCAGTACTTC.

The DNA of the CDR3 is TGTGCCAGCAGCTTAGCGGCTAGCACAGATACGCAGTATTTT. Translation: CASSLAASTDTQYF. The rearrangement uses TRBV7-9 and TRBJ2-3; D gene ambiguous. Trimming cost V 0 bases and J 0 bases, with 4 bases left between them. The CDR3 extends over 14 amino acids. Germline assignment: CDR1 SEHNR and CDR2 FQNEAQ (reference sequence). Full variable domain (remainder filled in from reference TRBV7-9 and TRBJ2-3): DTGVSQNPRHKITKRGQNVTFRCDPISEHNRLYWYRQTLGQGPEFLTYFQNEAQLEKSRLLSDRFSAERPKGSFSTLEIQRTEQGDSAMYLCASSLAASTDTQYFGPGTRLTVL.

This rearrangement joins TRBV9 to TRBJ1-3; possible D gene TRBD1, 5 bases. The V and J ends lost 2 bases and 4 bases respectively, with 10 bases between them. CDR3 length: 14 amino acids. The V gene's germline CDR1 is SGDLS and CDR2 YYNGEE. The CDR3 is CASSVRALGNTIYF. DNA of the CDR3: TGTGCCAGCAGCGTCAGGGCCCTCGGAAACACCATATATTTT.

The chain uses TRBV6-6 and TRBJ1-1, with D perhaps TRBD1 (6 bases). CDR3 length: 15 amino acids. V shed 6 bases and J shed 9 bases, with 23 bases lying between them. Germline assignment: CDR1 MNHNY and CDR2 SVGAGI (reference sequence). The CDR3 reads CASSRTPDRIGQAFF. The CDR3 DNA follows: TGTGCCAGCAGCCGCACCCCCGACAGGATCGGGCAAGCTTTCTTT.

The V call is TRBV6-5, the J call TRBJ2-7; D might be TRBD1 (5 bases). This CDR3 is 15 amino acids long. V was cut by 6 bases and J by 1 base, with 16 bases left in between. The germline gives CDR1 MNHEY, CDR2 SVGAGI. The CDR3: CASRHSASGSYEQYF. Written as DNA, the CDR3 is TGTGCCAGCAGGCACTCGGCCTCAGGGTCCTACGAGCAGTACTTC.

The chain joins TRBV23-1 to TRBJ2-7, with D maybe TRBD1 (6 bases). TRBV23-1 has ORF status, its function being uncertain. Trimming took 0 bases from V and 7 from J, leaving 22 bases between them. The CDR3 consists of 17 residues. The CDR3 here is CASSQSDPDSSNGEQYF. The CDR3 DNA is TGCGCCAGCAGTCAATCGGACCCGGACAGCTCCAATGGGGAGCAGTACTTC.

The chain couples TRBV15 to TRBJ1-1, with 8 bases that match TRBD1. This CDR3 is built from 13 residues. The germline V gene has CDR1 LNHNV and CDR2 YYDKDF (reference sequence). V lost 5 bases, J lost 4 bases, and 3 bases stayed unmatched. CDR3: CATSPDRGTEAFF. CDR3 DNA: TGTGCCACCAGCCCAGACAGGGGCACTGAAGCTTTCTTT.

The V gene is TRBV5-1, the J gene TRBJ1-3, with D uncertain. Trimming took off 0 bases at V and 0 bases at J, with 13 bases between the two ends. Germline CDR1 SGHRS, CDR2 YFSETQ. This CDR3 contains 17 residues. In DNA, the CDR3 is TGCGCCAGCAGCTTGGACCCGGACGGTCGCTCTGGAAACACCATATATTTT. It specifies CASSLDPDGRSGNTIYF.

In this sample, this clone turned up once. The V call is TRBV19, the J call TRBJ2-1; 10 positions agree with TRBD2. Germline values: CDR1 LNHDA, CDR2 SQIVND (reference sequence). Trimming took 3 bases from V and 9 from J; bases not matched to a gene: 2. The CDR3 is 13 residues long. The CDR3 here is CASSMLAGVEQFF. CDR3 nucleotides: TGTGCCAGTAGTATGCTAGCGGGAGTTGAGCAGTTCTTC.

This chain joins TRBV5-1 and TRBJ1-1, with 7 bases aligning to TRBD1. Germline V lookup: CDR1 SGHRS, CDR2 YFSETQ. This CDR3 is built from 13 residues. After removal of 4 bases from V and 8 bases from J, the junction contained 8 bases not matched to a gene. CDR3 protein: CASSTGTAGEAFF. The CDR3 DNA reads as TGCGCCAGCAGCACTGGGACAGCTGGGGAAGCTTTCTTT.

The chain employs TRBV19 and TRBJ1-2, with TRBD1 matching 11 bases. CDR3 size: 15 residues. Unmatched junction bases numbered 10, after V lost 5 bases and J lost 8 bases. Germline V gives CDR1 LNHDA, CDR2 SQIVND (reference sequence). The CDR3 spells CASSPWTGGGEGYTF. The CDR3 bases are TGTGCCAGTAGTCCCTGGACAGGGGGCGGGGAAGGCTACACCTTC.

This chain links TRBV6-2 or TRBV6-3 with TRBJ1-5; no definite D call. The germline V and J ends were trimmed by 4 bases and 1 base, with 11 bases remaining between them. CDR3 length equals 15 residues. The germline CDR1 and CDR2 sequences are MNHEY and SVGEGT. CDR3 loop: CASSFMDRSNQPQHF. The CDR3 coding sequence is TGTGCCAGCAGTTTTATGGACCGGAGCAATCAGCCCCAGCATTTT.

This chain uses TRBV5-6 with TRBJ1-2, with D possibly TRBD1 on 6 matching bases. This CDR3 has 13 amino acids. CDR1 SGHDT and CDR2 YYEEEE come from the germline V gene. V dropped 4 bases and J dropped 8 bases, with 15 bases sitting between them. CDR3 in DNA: TGTGCCAGCAGCCGACAGGTCGCGGGCGGCTACACCTTC. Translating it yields CASSRQVAGGYTF.

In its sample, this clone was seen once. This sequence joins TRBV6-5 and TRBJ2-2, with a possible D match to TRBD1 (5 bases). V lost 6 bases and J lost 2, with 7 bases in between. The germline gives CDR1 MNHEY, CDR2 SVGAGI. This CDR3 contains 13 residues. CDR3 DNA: TGTGCCAGCAGAGGGGATAACACCGGGGAGCTGTTTTTT. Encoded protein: CASRGDNTGELFF.

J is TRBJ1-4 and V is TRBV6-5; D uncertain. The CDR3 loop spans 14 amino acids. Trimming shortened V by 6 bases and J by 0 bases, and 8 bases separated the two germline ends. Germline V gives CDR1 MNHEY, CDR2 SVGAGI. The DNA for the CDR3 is TGTGCCAGCAGCGAGTTTGCAACTAATGAAAAACTGTTTTTT. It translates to CASSEFATNEKLFF.